This passage covers 10 T cell receptor beta chains from one sample sequenced in a study of identical twins. TCRdb fed the 5' RACE reads into MiXCR, producing one record per CDR3 protein. The sample holds about 890,000 distinct CDR3 sequences, around 12% seen once. These same records also appear under a second study, on yellow fever vaccine responses in identical twins.

Sample: PBMCs. The receptors stem from a young woman in good health.

This clonotype was counted only a few times. The chain employs TRBV12-3 or TRBV12-4 and TRBJ2-1; D gene uncertain. The CDR3 is 14 residues long. Deletions cut 5 bases from V and 3 bases from J, with 11 bases between. The CDR3 coding sequence is TGTGCCAGCAGTCTACCACTTATCTACAATGAGCAGTTCTTC. Translating gives CASSLPLIYNEQFF.

The V call is TRBV4-1, the J call TRBJ2-7; 10 bases align to TRBD2. V shed 0 bases and J 2 bases; nucleotides not matched to a gene: 4. Germline lookup yields CDR1 MGHRA and CDR2 YSYEKL. This CDR3 comprises 16 residues. The CDR3 is CASSQEISGGPYEQYF. CDR3 bases: TGCGCCAGCAGCCAAGAGATTAGCGGGGGGCCCTACGAGCAGTACTTC.

This clonotype was seen a few times. The CDR3 spells CASSLAAGLYNEQFF. As DNA, the CDR3 is TGTGCCAGCAGCCTAGCGGCAGGCCTTTACAATGAGCAGTTCTTC. The chain combines TRBV6-1 with TRBJ2-1, with 7 bases lining up with TRBD2. The V gene end was trimmed by 6 bases and the J gene end by 4 bases; junction bases not matched to a gene: 9. Germline CDR1 reads MNHNS; CDR2 reads SASEGT. The CDR3 has 15 residues.

The rearrangement uses TRBV3-1 and TRBJ2-5; D call uncertain. Germline CDR1 is LGHDT and CDR2 is YNNKEL (reference sequence). V was clipped by 1 base and J by 1 base, with 7 bases between them. The CDR3 contains 14 residues. As DNA, the CDR3 is TGTGCCAGCAGCCAAGCCAACGGCCAAGAGACCCAGTACTTC. It specifies CASSQANGQETQYF.

This clonotype was found a few times. CDR3: CASSQGFLAFF. CDR3 bases: TGTGCCAGCAGCCAAGGGTTTTTGGCTTTCTTT. This rearrangement joins TRBV7-9 to TRBJ1-1, with D uncertain. Trimming shortened V by 5 bases and J by 11 bases, and 12 bases separated the two germline ends. This CDR3 region has 11 residues. Germline values: CDR1 SEHNR, CDR2 FQNEAQ (reference sequence).

This clonotype was recorded a few times. The CDR3 DNA is TGCAGTGCTAGAATGGCGGGGGGGACTGGTACGCAGTATTTT. It specifies CSARMAGGTGTQYF. J is TRBJ2-3 and V is TRBV20-1; TRBD2 agrees at 9 bases. Germline V lookup: CDR1 DFQATT, CDR2 SNEGSKA (reference sequence). Germline trimming cut 2 bases from V and 8 bases from J; bases unmatched to any gene: 8. This CDR3 contains 14 residues.

The V gene is TRBV7-9, the J gene TRBJ1-1; 9 positions agree with TRBD1. The ends lost 0 bases at V and 7 bases at J; junction bases unmatched: 3. From germline, CDR1 is SEHNR and CDR2 FQNEAQ (reference sequence). The CDR3 runs 14 residues. CDR3 in DNA: TGTGCCAGCAGCTTAGCCGGGACAGGGAATGAAGCTTTCTTT. Encoded protein: CASSLAGTGNEAFF.

This clonotype was observed a handful of times. The V gene is TRBV20-1, the J gene TRBJ2-5, with D unclear. The germline gives CDR1 DFQATT, CDR2 SNEGSKA (reference sequence). Trimming removed 0 bases from V and 12 bases from J, with 14 bases in between. The CDR3 consists of 12 residues. In DNA, the CDR3 is TGCAGTGCTAGAGATCGAGAATCCCCGGAGTACTTC. It translates to CSARDRESPEYF.

As DNA, the CDR3 is TGTGCCTTGCCGAGACTAGCCGGGAACACCGGGGAGCTGTTTTTT. It encodes CALPRLAGNTGELFF. The chain employs TRBV10-3 and TRBJ2-2; 7 positions match TRBD2. CDR3 size: 15 residues. Trimming at V came to 11 bases and at J to 1 base, leaving 10 bases not matched to a gene. CDR1 and CDR2 (germline): ENHRY, SYGVKD.

J is TRBJ2-2 and V is TRBV19; 10 nucleotides align to TRBD1. This CDR3 contains 16 residues. Germline CDR1 and CDR2: LNHDA and SQIVND (reference sequence). Trimming removed 1 base from V and 4 bases from J; junction bases left unmatched: 3. The CDR3 DNA sequence: TGTGCCAGTAGTATAGCGACAGGGGGCCGCACCGGGGAGCTGTTTTTT. The encoded protein is CASSIATGGRTGELFF.